These 6 T cell receptor beta chains share one sample of origin, sequenced in a study of blood T cell repertoires in COVID-19. TCRdb's copy holds only in-frame clones and misses some; the assay was immunoSEQ multiplex PCR. Seen here are over 250,000 clones, approximately 85% observed once, and the top ten hold around 1%. The sample was PBMCs or T cells enriched from blood (not recorded which). These receptors all come from a woman in her 30s who had recovered from COVID-19.

The chain links TRBV29-1 to TRBJ2-2, with no clear D. From germline, CDR1 is SQVTM and CDR2 ANQGSEA. The CDR3 length is 12 residues. V lost 5 bases to trimming and J lost 1 base, with 5 bases between them. CDR3 DNA: TGCAGCGTTCACAGGAACACCGGGGAGCTGTTTTTT. Protein product: CSVHRNTGELFF.

For the CDR3, the DNA is TGTGCCAGCAGTGAATTATATGTTTTCTTT. Protein product: CASSELYVFF. The J gene is TRBJ1-1, the V gene TRBV25-1; D is ambiguous. This CDR3 spans 10 amino acids. V lost 1 base and J lost 13, with 7 bases in between. In germline, CDR1 is MGHDK, CDR2 SYGVNS.

The chain is built from TRBV3-1 (or the pseudogene TRBV3-2) and TRBJ2-1; a possible D gene is TRBD2 (6 bases). Germline CDR1 and CDR2: LGHDT and YNNKEL (reference sequence). CDR3 size: 18 residues. The V end lost 3 bases, the J end lost 4 bases, and 22 bases lay between the germline ends. CDR3 protein: CASSHAGGRGRGYNEQFF. The CDR3 region has the DNA TGTGCCAGCAGCCACGCTGGCGGGCGGGGTAGGGGATACAATGAGCAGTTCTTC.

The chain carries TRBV5-6 and TRBJ1-1; 9 nucleotides align to TRBD1. J was trimmed by 12 bases and V by 0 bases; bases with no gene match: 12. The CDR3 spans 15 residues. Germline CDR1 SGHDT, CDR2 YYEEEE. As DNA, the CDR3 is TGTGCCAGCAGCTTGGAGGCCCCGGACAGGGGTTTTACTTTCTTT. Translating it yields CASSLEAPDRGFTFF.

V usage is TRBV2 and J usage is TRBJ1-2, with TRBD1 identical over 9 bases. With V trimmed by 0 bases and J by 3 bases, 8 bases remained unmatched. There are 17 residues in the CDR3. Germline lookup yields CDR1 SNHLY and CDR2 FYNNEI. CDR3 region: CASSEAGTGRLYYGYTF. The CDR3 nucleotides read TGTGCCAGCAGTGAAGCTGGGACAGGGAGGTTGTACTATGGCTACACCTTC.

The V gene is TRBV12-3 or TRBV12-4, the J gene TRBJ2-5; 8 bases fit TRBD2. V shed 2 bases, J shed 5 bases, and the junction held 1 base outside the gene matches. The CDR3 is 13 amino acids. CDR3 nucleotides: TGTGCCAGCAGTTTACTAGCGGGCGAGACCCAGTACTTC. Translating it yields CASSLLAGETQYF.